These 27 T cell receptor beta chains originate from one sample sequenced in a study of T cells in Graves' hyperthyroidism and ophthalmopathy. Researchers took RNA transcripts and amplified the TCR beta CDR3 regions from them. The TCR CDR3 first-round RT-PCR relied on the HTBI primer set. TCRdb independently ran MiXCR on the multiplex PCR reads; one entry per CDR3 protein. The repertoire consists of under 600,000 distinct CDR3 sequences, with 15% to 20% occurring once and the leading ten covering 3% to 4%. The sequenced material came from blood. The receptors shown here come from a woman in her 40s with Graves' ophthalmopathy.

The chain couples TRBV5-1 to TRBJ2-3; D is unresolved. V was clipped by 0 bases and J by 3 bases, with 8 bases between them. CDR3 length: 14 amino acids. The germline V gene has CDR1 SGHRS and CDR2 YFSETQ. CDR3 sequence reads: CASSLAFGTDTQYF. CDR3 nucleotides: TGCGCCAGCAGCTTGGCTTTCGGTACAGATACGCAGTATTTT.

The CDR3 spells CASSLAGDSNQPQHF. The CDR3 DNA is TGCGCCAGCAGCTTGGCTGGGGATAGCAATCAGCCCCAGCATTTT. The chain has TRBV5-1 and TRBJ1-5; no definite D call. Germline lookup yields CDR1 SGHRS and CDR2 YFSETQ. The ends were cut back, 0 bases at V and 0 bases at J, with 7 bases in the middle. The CDR3 spans 15 residues.

This clonotype has ten or more counts. This sequence joins TRBV3-1 and TRBJ1-5, with no clear D. The CDR3 has 13 amino acids. Germline loops: CDR1 LGHDT, CDR2 YNNKEL (reference sequence). The V end lost 1 base, the J end lost 7 bases, and 8 bases lay between the germline ends. The CDR3 sequence: CASSQGADQPQHF. Written as DNA, the CDR3 is TGTGCCAGCAGCCAAGGGGCTGACCAGCCCCAGCATTTT.

The rearrangement links TRBV7-8 to TRBJ1-1; tentative D call: TRBD1 (6 bases). The CDR3 length is 13 residues. The germline gives CDR1 SGHVS, CDR2 FQNEAQ. The ends were cut back, 5 bases at V and 5 bases at J, with 12 bases in the middle. CDR3 sequence: CASSRLRGTEAFF. The CDR3 DNA reads TGTGCCAGCAGCCGACTCAGGGGAACTGAAGCTTTCTTT.

This clonotype was seen ten or more times. This chain links TRBV9 with TRBJ2-7; D perhaps matches TRBD2 (5 bases). Trimming shortened V by 0 bases and J by 6 bases, and 13 bases separated the two germline ends. This CDR3 has 14 residues. Germline lookup yields CDR1 SGDLS and CDR2 YYNGEE. The CDR3 region is CASSVAGSAGEQYF. The CDR3 DNA sequence: TGTGCCAGCAGCGTAGCGGGGAGTGCGGGCGAGCAGTACTTC.

This clonotype was counted at least ten times. The gene calls are TRBV28 and TRBJ1-1; D possibly corresponds to TRBD1 (5 bases). With 6 bases removed from V and 8 bases from J, the gap between germline ends came to 13 bases. Germline V lookup: CDR1 MDHEN, CDR2 SYDVKM. CDR3 length: 12 amino acids. Here the CDR3 DNA reads TGTGCCAGCAGCTACAGGCCACCCGAAGCTTTCTTT. Protein: CASSYRPPEAFF.

There are a few counts of this clonotype. The chain uses TRBV11-2 and TRBJ2-2; 12 nucleotides match TRBD2. Germline V gene sequence: CDR1 SGHAT, CDR2 FQNNGV. The CDR3 loop spans 16 amino acids. The V and J ends lost 5 bases and 5 bases, in that order; junction bases with no gene match: 6. CDR3 DNA: TGTGCCAGCAGCCCTGGGGGACTAGCGGGTACCGGGGAGCTGTTTTTT. It encodes CASSPGGLAGTGELFF.

This clonotype was counted at least ten times. The CDR3 here is CASSPSLLAYNSPLHF. The CDR3 DNA sequence: TGTGCCAGCAGTCCCAGTTTGCTTGCCTATAATTCACCCCTCCACTTT. The genes are TRBV27 and TRBJ1-6; D is uncertain. CDR1 is MNHEY, CDR2 SMNVEV, per germline (reference sequence). V dropped 5 bases and J dropped 2 bases, with 13 bases sitting between them. The CDR3 contains 16 residues.

The rearrangement uses TRBV11-2 and TRBJ2-7, with no clear D. Trimming pared 1 base from V and 3 bases from J, leaving 10 bases between. The CDR3 spans 14 residues. Germline lookup yields CDR1 SGHAT and CDR2 FQNNGV. The CDR3 sequence is CASSLGARDYEQYF. Written as DNA, the CDR3 is TGTGCCAGCAGCTTAGGTGCTAGGGACTACGAGCAGTACTTC.

The V call is TRBV20-1, the J call TRBJ2-7; 7 bases align to TRBD1. The germline CDR1 and CDR2 sequences are DFQATT and SNEGSKA (reference sequence). The CDR3 is 12 amino acids. The CDR3 bases are TGCACCGGACAGGAGACTTCCTACGAGCAGTACTTC. This translates into CTGQETSYEQYF.

This clonotype has a handful of counts. J is TRBJ1-6 and V is TRBV6-1; D not certain. Germline V gene sequence: CDR1 MNHNS, CDR2 SASEGT. V was clipped by 7 bases and J by 6 bases, with 10 bases between them. The CDR3 runs to 13 residues. This chain's CDR3 is CASTSDGNSPLHF. DNA for the CDR3: TGTGCCAGCACGTCGGACGGTAATTCACCCCTCCACTTT.

The J gene is TRBJ1-2, the V gene TRBV12-3 or TRBV12-4, with D possibly being TRBD1 (6 bases). CDR3 size: 16 residues. The V end lost 6 bases, the J end lost 0 bases, and 17 bases lay between the germline ends. The CDR3 reads CASSPGGGLANYGYTF. Written as DNA, the CDR3 is TGTGCCAGCAGCCCAGGAGGGGGGTTAGCTAACTATGGCTACACCTTC.

This clonotype was seen many times. The gene calls are TRBV20-1 and TRBJ1-3; D is perhaps TRBD1 (5 bases). Germline assignment: CDR1 DFQATT and CDR2 SNEGSKA (reference sequence). The CDR3 contains 14 residues. The ends were cut back, 3 bases at V and 1 base at J, with 10 bases in the middle. The DNA of the CDR3 is TGCAGTGCTAGTTCCAGGGCGTCTGGAAACACCATATATTTT. The encoded protein is CSASSRASGNTIYF.

This clonotype was counted at least ten times. This chain uses TRBV6-1 with TRBJ2-1; D remains ambiguous. V lost 2 bases and J lost 8, with 4 bases in between. The CDR3 spans 11 residues. Germline lookup yields CDR1 MNHNS and CDR2 SASEGT. The CDR3 spells CASSERDEQFF. In nucleotides, the CDR3 is TGTGCCAGCAGTGAAAGGGATGAGCAGTTCTTC.

This clonotype was seen repeatedly, ten times or more. The chain has TRBV18 and TRBJ1-3; no reliable D call. CDR3 length: 13 residues. The V end lost 2 bases, the J end lost 5 bases, and 7 bases lay between the germline ends. Germline lookup yields CDR1 KGHSH and CDR2 LQKENI. This CDR3 is CASSPEIRNTIYF. CDR3 DNA sequence: TGTGCCAGCTCACCAGAGATAAGAAACACCATATATTTT.

This clonotype was observed many times. The chain recombines TRBV20-1 with TRBJ2-1; 8 bases map to TRBD1. Germline V gene data show CDR1 as DFQATT and CDR2 as SNEGSKA (reference sequence). CDR3 length: 15 amino acids. V lost 0 bases, J lost 9 bases, and 10 bases stayed unmatched. DNA of the CDR3: TGCAGTGCTAGAGACCTGAGACTGACAGGGGCTGAGCAGTTCTTC. Amino acids: CSARDLRLTGAEQFF.

This clonotype was observed at least ten times. V is TRBV15 and J is TRBJ2-1; D perhaps matches TRBD2 (6 bases). CDR3 size: 17 residues. With 3 bases removed from V and 10 bases from J, the gap between germline ends came to 25 bases. Per germline, CDR1 LNHNV and CDR2 YYDKDF (reference sequence). The CDR3 reads CATSSPRRDSDVGEQFF. The CDR3 DNA reads as TGTGCCACCAGCAGCCCACGACGGGACTCCGATGTCGGGGAGCAGTTCTTC.

This clonotype was picked up many times. The rearrangement uses TRBV12-5 and TRBJ2-3; D is perhaps TRBD2 (5 bases). Germline V lookup: CDR1 LGHNT, CDR2 FRNRAP. Deletions cut 5 bases from V and 2 bases from J, with 8 bases between. This CDR3 is built from 13 residues. The CDR3 sequence is CASGTGNTDTQYF. DNA of the CDR3: TGTGCTAGTGGTACCGGGAACACAGATACGCAGTATTTT.

The table lists this clonotype with a few counts. The CDR3 spells CASGYTGEAFF. CDR3 coding DNA: TGTGCTAGTGGTTATACAGGTGAAGCTTTCTTT. The rearrangement joins TRBV12-5 to TRBJ1-1, with D perhaps TRBD1 (5 bases). The CDR3 sequence is 11 residues long. The germline gives CDR1 LGHNT, CDR2 FRNRAP. V was trimmed by 4 bases and J by 7 bases, leaving 7 bases between them. Full variable domain (outside the CDR3, taken from reference TRBV12-5 and TRBJ1-1): DARVTQTPRHKVTEMGQEVTMRCQPILGHNTVFWYRQTMMQGLELLAYFRNRAPLDDSGMPKDRFSAEMPDATLATLKIQPSEPRDSAVYFCASGYTGEAFFGQGTRLTVV.

The gene calls are TRBV30 and TRBJ1-5; D is unresolved. The V and J ends lost 2 bases and 6 bases respectively, with 14 bases between them. This CDR3 has 14 residues. Germline-derived CDR1 and CDR2 are GTSNPN and SVGIG (reference sequence). CDR3 DNA: TGTGCCTGGAGTATGGGTCCTCATGGTCAGCCCCAGCATTTT. Translating gives CAWSMGPHGQPQHF.

This clonotype was observed at least ten times. The V call is TRBV6-1, the J call TRBJ2-2; D not certain. CDR3 size: 13 residues. V lost 10 bases, J lost 1 base, and 10 bases lay in between. Germline values: CDR1 MNHNS, CDR2 SASEGT. CDR3 sequence reads: CATRSGNTGELFF. For the CDR3, the DNA is TGTGCCACACGTTCCGGGAACACCGGGGAGCTGTTTTTT.

The CDR3 DNA reads TGTGCCAGCACACCCTCCTCGAATCGGGACAGAATGTACTTC. It encodes CASTPSSNRDRMYF. The rearrangement joins TRBV6-4 to TRBJ2-5; 7 positions agree with TRBD1. The CDR3 is 14 residues long. V lost 7 bases to trimming and J lost 13 bases; unmatched junction nucleotides: 18. The germline V gene encodes CDR1 MRHNA and CDR2 SNTAGT.

The V and J genes are TRBV30 and TRBJ2-3; possibly TRBD1 for D (5 bases). This CDR3 contains 11 residues. Trimming took off 0 bases at V and 8 bases at J, with 6 bases between the two ends. CDR1 is GTSNPN and CDR2 is SVGIG in the germline V gene (reference sequence). The CDR3 spells CAWSVQVTQYF. The DNA for the CDR3 is TGTGCCTGGAGTGTACAGGTTACGCAGTATTTT.

With respect to this clonotype: No DNA is shown, since the ends of the CDR3 on it are uncertain; the CDR3 is the one TCRdb lists. This chain uses TRBV4-2 with TRBJ2-2; the table's D call, TRBD2, has no DNA check behind it. Both ends counted, the CDR3 spans 13 residues. The V gene's germline CDR1 is LGHNA and CDR2 YNFKEQ. Here the CDR3 reads CASSQGLAGSCFF.

A single count supports this clonotype. The germline gene is not matched at one end of the junction; a read error may be the cause. The CDR3 nucleotides are TGCAGTGCTAGCGAACACTTCGACTCTGGAAACACCACATATTTT. Its translation: CSASEHFDSGNTTYF. V and J are TRBV20-1 and TRBJ1-3, with D unresolved. CDR3 length: 15 amino acids. Germline CDR1 is DFQATT and CDR2 is SNEGSKA (reference sequence).

This sequence joins TRBV3-1 and TRBJ2-1; D is perhaps TRBD2 (6 bases). The J call is uncertain, as TRBJ2-7 better fits the DNA end. The CDR3 totals 15 residues. From germline, CDR1 is LGHDT and CDR2 YNNKEL (reference sequence). The CDR3 region has the DNA TGTGCCAGCAGCCAAATTAGCGGCTCCTACAATGAGCAGTACTTC. Amino acid sequence: CASSQISGSYNEQYF.

This clonotype has at least ten counts. The chain combines TRBV6-4 with TRBJ2-2; either TRBD1 or TRBD2 may supply D (5 bases each). From germline, CDR1 is MRHNA and CDR2 SNTAGT. The V end was cut by 7 bases, the J end by 5 bases, with 14 bases between. The CDR3 sequence is 14 residues long. CDR3 region: CASTPGPETGELFF. The CDR3 coding sequence is TGTGCCAGCACCCCGGGACCCGAGACCGGGGAGCTGTTTTTT.